Listed below are T cell receptor beta chains from one sample, sequenced in a study of Tregs in tolerant kidney transplant recipients. The repertoire was sequenced with immunoSEQ multiplex PCR; TCRdb's copy has only in-frame clones and lacks some. The sample comprises approximately 99,000 clones, nearly 90% of which are singletons, and approximately 0.3% rests with the top ten. Sequenced material: CD4+ T cells from blood, taken before the transplant. These receptors came from a human donor who received a combined kidney and bone marrow transplant. Each CDR3 is given with its conserved first and last residue. A D gene is named only where the DNA matches it firmly. Clone size is shown for a subset of rows, as once, few, many or a class of expanded clone.

cdr3_nt,cdr3_aa,v_call,d_call,clone_size,cdr3_length,j_call
TGTGCCAGCAGCCCAGAGACAGGAAAGTCACACAATGAGCAGTTCTTC,CASSPETGKSHNEQFF,TRBV7-2,NA,NA,16,TRBJ2-1
TGTGCCAGCAGTGTGCTAGCGGGGGGTTACAATGAGCAGTTCTTC,CASSVLAGGYNEQFF,TRBV2,TRBD2,NA,15,TRBJ2-1
TGTGCCAGCAGCTTGGCCTGGGACAGGGGCGAGCAGTACTTC,CASSLAWDRGEQYF,TRBV5-5,TRBD1,NA,14,TRBJ2-7
TGTGCCAGCAGCTTAGATCTCGTTGGCTACACCTTC,CASSLDLVGYTF,TRBV7-2,NA,NA,12,TRBJ1-2
TGTGCCAGCAGCAACACCAGACTAACCGGGAACACCGGGGAGCTGTTTTTT,CASSNTRLTGNTGELFF,TRBV11-3,NA,NA,17,TRBJ2-2
TGTGCCAGCAGCCAATCGCGACAGGCGGCCTACCAGCCCCAGCATTTT,CASSQSRQAAYQPQHF,TRBV16,NA,NA,16,TRBJ1-5
TGTGCCAGCAGCTCCCAGGTGAGCGGGGGCTACGAGCAGTACTTC,CASSSQVSGGYEQYF,TRBV9,TRBD2,NA,15,TRBJ2-7
TGTGCCAGCAGCTTAGGCCAGGGGGAGACCCAGTACTTC,CASSLGQGETQYF,TRBV7-2,NA,NA,13,TRBJ2-5
TGTGCCAGCAGCTTAGATCGCCTTGGCTCCCGGGTAGGCTACAATGAGCAGTTCTTC,CASSLDRLGSRVGYNEQFF,TRBV11-2,NA,NA,19,TRBJ2-1
TGTGCCAGCAGTCCCACCGGACAGAACACTGAAGCTTTCTTT,CASSPTGQNTEAFF,TRBV11-2,NA,NA,14,TRBJ1-1
TGTGCCAGCAGCGTGACCAGCGGGACGAACACCGGGGAGCTGTTTTTT,CASSVTSGTNTGELFF,TRBV9,TRBD2,NA,16,TRBJ2-2
TGTGCCAGCTCGCACGGACAGTCGGGAATTGCTTTCTTT,CASSHGQSGIAFF,TRBV18,NA,NA,13,TRBJ1-1
TGTGCCAGCAGTTTCCGGGGGGCGATCACCGGGGAGCTGTTTTTT,CASSFRGAITGELFF,TRBV28,NA,NA,15,TRBJ2-2
TGTGCCAGCTCACCCTCAGCGGCAACTAATGAAAAACTGTTTTTT,CASSPSAATNEKLFF,TRBV18,NA,NA,15,TRBJ1-4
TGTGCCAGCAGTGAGGGGACAGGGGGACCCGGGGAGCTGTTTTTT,CASSEGTGGPGELFF,TRBV2,TRBD1,NA,15,TRBJ2-2
TGTGCCAGCTCGCCGACAGGGGGCGACGAGCAGTACTTC,CASSPTGGDEQYF,TRBV18,TRBD1,few,13,TRBJ2-7
TGTGCCAGCAGCCCTTATGAGGGGACTCAAGCCTACGAGCAGTACTTC,CASSPYEGTQAYEQYF,TRBV2,NA,NA,16,TRBJ2-7
TGTGCCAGCAGCCAGCAACAGCTCTATGGCTACACCTTC,CASSQQQLYGYTF,TRBV14,NA,few,13,TRBJ1-2
TGTGCCAGCAGCTTGTACAGGGACGGCGAGCAGTACTTC,CASSLYRDGEQYF,TRBV5-6,NA,NA,13,TRBJ2-7
TGTGCCAGTAGTGTGGGACAGATGAACACTGAAGCTTTCTTT,CASSVGQMNTEAFF,TRBV19,TRBD1,NA,14,TRBJ1-1
TGTGCCAGCAGCCGTTCCACAGGGATGGATACGCAGTATTTT,CASSRSTGMDTQYF,TRBV11-2,NA,NA,14,TRBJ2-3
TGCGCCAGCAGCCAAGATCAGGGCGGGGGGGGGCGTCTCAATGAGCAGTTCTTC,CASSQDQGGGGRLNEQFF,TRBV4-1,TRBD2,NA,18,TRBJ2-1
TGCGCCAGCAGTGCCGGAGGGTATGGCTACACCTTC,CASSAGGYGYTF,TRBV10-1,NA,NA,12,TRBJ1-2
TGTGCCAGCAGCGTAGAGACCAGGGCCAACGAGCAGTACTTC,CASSVETRANEQYF,TRBV9,NA,once,14,TRBJ2-7
TGTGCTAGTGGTTTTACCCTCGGGGAGCAGTTCTTC,CASGFTLGEQFF,TRBV12-5,NA,NA,12,TRBJ2-1
TGTGCCAGCTCAAGGACAGGGGAAGAGACCCAGTACTTC,CASSRTGEETQYF,TRBV18,TRBD1,NA,13,TRBJ2-5
TGTGCCAGCAGCTTCGGCAGGGAAGAGACCCAGTACTTC,CASSFGREETQYF,TRBV5-4,NA,NA,13,TRBJ2-5
TGTGCCAGCAGTGACTCTAGCGGGGGGGCCACAGATACGCAGTATTTT,CASSDSSGGATDTQYF,TRBV6-4,TRBD2,NA,16,TRBJ2-3
TGTGCCAGCAGTGAGAACATACGGGGTGGGGCAGATACGCAGTATTTT,CASSENIRGGADTQYF,TRBV6-1,NA,NA,16,TRBJ2-3
TGTGCCAGCAGCATCCGGGGGGACAGCACAGATACGCAGTATTTT,CASSIRGDSTDTQYF,TRBV7-9,TRBD2,NA,15,TRBJ2-3
TGCGCCAGCAGCCTTGCCTCCGGGACAGCTCTCAATCGGGGCTATGGCTACACCTTC,CASSLASGTALNRGYGYTF,TRBV5-1,TRBD1,once,19,TRBJ1-2
TGCGCCAGCAGCTCCCAGGGGGACACTGAAGCTTTCTTT,CASSSQGDTEAFF,TRBV5-1,TRBD1,once,13,TRBJ1-1
TGTGCCAGCAGCTTTCTCTCCGGCTGGGAGGGCACTGAAGCTTTCTTT,CASSFLSGWEGTEAFF,TRBV11-1,NA,NA,16,TRBJ1-1
TGTGCCAGCAGCTTAGTAATGAGAGCGGAGCAGTTCTTC,CASSLVMRAEQFF,TRBV7-9,NA,NA,13,TRBJ2-1
TGTGCCAGCAGTTCCCAAAAGCAGAACACTGAAGCTTTCTTT,CASSSQKQNTEAFF,TRBV6-5,NA,NA,14,TRBJ1-1
TGTGCCAGCACCTCCATAGGCGGAAGCTCCTACAATGAGCAGTTCTTC,CASTSIGGSSYNEQFF,TRBV11-2,NA,NA,16,TRBJ2-1
TGTGCCAGCAGTGAGGCAAACTACGAGCAGTACTTC,CASSEANYEQYF,TRBV2,NA,NA,12,TRBJ2-7
TGTGCCAGCAGCGCCGACCGGGGGGCAATGGGTTATGGCTACACCTTC,CASSADRGAMGYGYTF,TRBV9,NA,NA,16,TRBJ1-2
TGTGCCTGGGCTAGAACGAATGAGCAGTTCTTC,CAWARTNEQFF,TRBV30,NA,NA,11,TRBJ2-1
TGCGCCAGCAGCTCCGGCGTGGTGGCGGGGGGGCTAGACATTCAGTACTTC,CASSSGVVAGGLDIQYF,TRBV5-1,TRBD2,NA,17,TRBJ2-4
TGCGCCAGCAGCCGAGGTTTGGGACAGGGAATTCTAGGACGGGACACTGAAGCTTTCTTT,CASSRGLGQGILGRDTEAFF,TRBV4-1,TRBD1,NA,20,TRBJ1-1
TGTGCCAGCAGCGTGGACAGGGGGGTTAGTGGCTACACCTTC,CASSVDRGVSGYTF,TRBV9,TRBD1,NA,14,TRBJ1-2
TGTGCCAGTAGTCCTACGACAGGGGCGGGCTACGGCTACACCTTC,CASSPTTGAGYGYTF,TRBV19,TRBD1,few,15,TRBJ1-2
TGTGCCAGCACCGCAGGGGGCTGGAATCAGCCCCAGCATTTT,CASTAGGWNQPQHF,TRBV28,TRBD1,NA,14,TRBJ1-5
TGCGCCAGCAGCCGTACAGGGATTCCTCCACTCTCCTACGAGCAGTACTTC,CASSRTGIPPLSYEQYF,TRBV4-1,NA,NA,17,TRBJ2-7
TGTGCCAGCAGTGGCGGACAGTTCCTAGCCAAAAACATTCAGTACTTC,CASSGGQFLAKNIQYF,TRBV28,NA,NA,16,TRBJ2-4
TGTGCCAGCAGTGAGCACCCTGGGCATGGCTACACCTTC,CASSEHPGHGYTF,TRBV6-1,NA,once,13,TRBJ1-2
TGCGCCAGCAGCGGGAGGGAATATAAGGCGGACTATGGCTACACCTTC,CASSGREYKADYGYTF,TRBV5-1,NA,NA,16,TRBJ1-2
TGTGCCAGCTCACCACGACGGGAATCCCACTCTGGGGCCAACGTCCTGACTTTC,CASSPRRESHSGANVLTF,TRBV18,NA,NA,18,TRBJ2-6
TGCAGTGCTACCCACAAGGAGACCCAGTACTTC,CSATHKETQYF,TRBV20-1,NA,NA,11,TRBJ2-5
TGTGCCAGCAGTGAAGGGGGGCAGCTCCTGGGACTAGCGGGGGTGCGAGCCAAAAACATTCAGTACTTC,CASSEGGQLLGLAGVRAKNIQYF,TRBV6-1,TRBD2,once,23,TRBJ2-4
TGTGCCAGCAGCACGGACAGGGGACCCCACGAGCAGTACTTC,CASSTDRGPHEQYF,TRBV11-2,TRBD1,NA,14,TRBJ2-7
TGTGCCAGCAGTGAGACTAGCGCGGGGGAGCAGTTCTTC,CASSETSAGEQFF,TRBV6-4,TRBD2,NA,13,TRBJ2-1
TGTGCCAGCCCAACCCGGGGGGAACTCTACGAGCAGTACTTC,CASPTRGELYEQYF,TRBV6-4,TRBD2,many,14,TRBJ2-7